This TCR beta chain is from a study of T cells after yellow fever vaccination. V shed 2 bases, J shed 10 bases, and the junction held 2 bases outside the gene matches. The CDR3 extends over 12 amino acids. Germline-derived CDR1 and CDR2 are KGHDR and SFDVKD. Findings and caveats of the study: Subsequent booster samples again held most clones from primary vaccination (nearly 98% CD4, just under 90% CD8). High-abundance clonotypes from the bulk population could contaminate FACS-sorted repertoires.

This clonotype was observed a few times. What it recognizes is unknown. TCRdb called the 5' RACE reads again in MiXCR, with one record for every CDR3 protein. This sample has 340,000 or so distinct CDR3 sequences; 12% occur once, and the top ten carry more than 3%. This specimen consisted of CD4+ T cells sorted from PBMCs, obtained 15 days after the yellow fever booster vaccination. The TCR was taken from a man aged 18 to 30 who received the YFV17D yellow fever vaccine. The V and J genes are TRBV24-1 and TRBJ1-2, with 8 bases identical to TRBD1. The CDR3: CATSDSGQDYTF. The CDR3 nucleotides read TGTGCCACCAGTGATTCGGGACAGGACTACACCTTC.